A single sample gave rise to the 27 T cell receptor beta chains below, sequenced in a study of cytomegalovirus exposure and HLA in healthy donors. Primers for the PCR totalled 60 Vbeta and 13 Jbeta. The assay was immunoSEQ multiplex PCR, and TCRdb's table has in-frame clones only and misses some. Of about 90,000 clones listed, about 69% are singletons. Sequencing used PBMCs. These receptors were obtained from a woman aged 18-29 years in good health and CMV-seropositive.

There are a few counts of this clone. CDR3 nucleotides: TGTGCCAGCACCTACGGGGGATCTGGAAACACCATATATTTT. Amino acid sequence: CASTYGGSGNTIYF. This sequence joins TRBV5-6 and TRBJ1-3, with a tentative D call TRBD1 (5 bases). The germline V gene encodes CDR1 SGHDT and CDR2 YYEEEE. With 6 bases removed from V and 1 base from J, the gap between germline ends came to 11 bases. This CDR3 has 14 residues.

Concerning this clone: At one end the junction does not follow the germline gene, possibly because of a read error. The chain recombines TRBV7-7 with TRBJ2-5, with D tentatively TRBD1 (5 bases). The CDR3 contains 15 residues. Germline V gene lookup returns CDR1 SSHAT and CDR2 FNYEAQ (reference sequence). Here the CDR3 DNA reads TGTGCTAGCAGTCGACGGACATACGGGCAAGAGACCCAGTACTTC. Encoded protein: CASSRRTYGQETQYF.

This chain joins TRBV29-1 and TRBJ2-1, with D uncertain. The germline V and J ends were trimmed by 4 bases and 7 bases, with 11 bases remaining between them. The CDR3 is 12 residues long. Germline-derived CDR1 and CDR2 are SQVTM and ANQGSEA. In nucleotides, the CDR3 is TGCAGCGTTGGACGGGTTGGTAATGAGCAGTTCTTC. Amino acids: CSVGRVGNEQFF.

This chain joins TRBV7-2 and TRBJ2-3; TRBD1 matches at 8 bases. The CDR3 runs 17 residues. Per the germline V gene, CDR1 is SGHTA and CDR2 is FQGNSA. The V segment lost 1 base and the J segment 2 bases; nucleotides outside the gene matches: 8. In nucleotides, the CDR3 is TGTGCCAGCAGCTTAGGGTTGACAGGGGATTCCACAGATACGCAGTATTTT. It encodes CASSLGLTGDSTDTQYF.

This chain connects TRBV27 to TRBJ2-7; unclear D gene. Germline values: CDR1 MNHEY, CDR2 SMNVEV (reference sequence). The ends were cut back, 8 bases at V and 1 base at J, with 9 bases in the middle. The CDR3 is 12 residues long. Written as DNA, the CDR3 is TGTGCCAGCCTTACTACATCCTACGAGCAGTACTTC. Protein sequence: CASLTTSYEQYF.

The gene calls are TRBV6-5 and TRBJ1-5; 12 bases fit TRBD1. The germline V gene has CDR1 MNHEY and CDR2 SVGAGI. This CDR3 has 15 amino acids. The junction had 6 bases not matched to a gene; V was cut back by 6 bases and J by 6 bases. DNA of the CDR3: TGTGCCAGCAGGGAGGGACAGGGGGCTTCTCAGCCCCAGCATTTT. It translates to CASREGQGASQPQHF.

A few counts support this clone. The chain recombines TRBV11-2 with TRBJ2-5; 9 bases fit TRBD2. Germline loops: CDR1 SGHAT, CDR2 FQNNGV. CDR3 size: 15 residues. Losses at the gene ends were 1 base for V and 4 bases for J; bases not matched to a gene: 4. CDR3 nucleotide sequence: TGTGCCAGCAGCTTAGGGGTACTAGCGGGAGAGACCCAGTACTTC. Translation: CASSLGVLAGETQYF.

This sequence joins TRBV27 and TRBJ1-5, with 10 bases that match TRBD1. J gave up 4 bases and V 6 bases, and 6 bases lay outside the gene matches. Germline lookup yields CDR1 MNHEY and CDR2 SMNVEV (reference sequence). CDR3 length: 15 residues. The CDR3 loop reads CASRTGTGANQPQHF. CDR3 nucleotides: TGTGCCAGCAGAACCGGGACAGGGGCTAATCAGCCCCAGCATTTT.

The chain combines TRBV7-8 with TRBJ1-2; D possibly corresponds to TRBD1 (5 bases). The CDR3 runs 15 residues. Trimming pared 5 bases from V and 4 bases from J, leaving 17 bases between. The germline gives CDR1 SGHVS, CDR2 FQNEAQ. CDR3 amino acids: CASSPNGAGSYGYTF. CDR3 in DNA: TGTGCCAGCAGCCCCAATGGCGCAGGGTCCTATGGCTACACCTTC.

This sequence joins TRBV10-1 and TRBJ1-3; 7 bases are shared with TRBD1. Germline-derived CDR1 and CDR2 are WNHNN and SYGVQD (reference sequence). V shed 9 bases and J 4 bases; nucleotides not matched to a gene: 9. This CDR3 is 14 amino acids long. CDR3 coding DNA: TGCGCCAGACCTCACAGGGGTCCAGGAAACACCATATATTTT. This codes for CARPHRGPGNTIYF.

This chain connects TRBV27 to TRBJ1-5; TRBD1 might be the D (6 bases). V gave up 5 bases and J gave up 4 bases, with 12 bases separating them. The CDR3 loop spans 14 amino acids. The germline V gene has CDR1 MNHEY and CDR2 SMNVEV (reference sequence). CDR3 in amino acids: CASSPQGLNQPQHF. In DNA, the CDR3 is TGTGCCAGCAGTCCACAGGGTCTTAATCAGCCCCAGCATTTT.

This chain joins TRBV7-2 and TRBJ1-5; D is ambiguous. The V end was cut by 0 bases, the J end by 2 bases, with 11 bases between. The CDR3 extends over 16 amino acids. The germline V gene has CDR1 SGHTA and CDR2 FQGNSA. The CDR3 DNA reads as TGTGCCAGCAGCTTAGCAGGCGGCGCGGGCAATCAGCCCCAGCATTTT. As protein: CASSLAGGAGNQPQHF.

V gene TRBV6-1 combines with J gene TRBJ1-5; 8 bases agree with TRBD1. Trimming removed 6 bases from V and 5 bases from J; junction bases left unmatched: 3. The germline CDR1 and CDR2 sequences are MNHNS and SASEGT. The CDR3 covers 13 residues. CDR3 amino acids: CASRNRGDQPQHF. The DNA for the CDR3 is TGTGCCAGCAGGAACAGGGGGGATCAGCCCCAGCATTTT.

In this sample, this clone turned up once. The V call is TRBV9, the J call TRBJ2-3; TRBD2 agrees at 7 bases. J was trimmed by 6 bases and V by 7 bases; bases with no gene match: 14. There are 15 residues in the CDR3. Germline CDR1 is SGDLS and CDR2 is YYNGEE. In DNA form, the CDR3 reads TGTGCCAGCGCGGTGGGGGGGAGTTCTCGGGATACGCAGTATTTT. This gives the protein CASAVGGSSRDTQYF.

This chain uses TRBV25-1 with TRBJ2-7; the D gene is possibly TRBD2 (5 bases). Germline CDR1 reads MGHDK; CDR2 reads SYGVNS. Trimming shortened V by 5 bases and J by 7 bases, and 15 bases separated the two germline ends. The CDR3 spans 13 residues. The CDR3 sequence: CASSFRSGGEQYF. As DNA, the CDR3 is TGTGCCAGCAGTTTCCGCTCTGGAGGTGAGCAGTACTTC.

The chain has TRBV5-1 and TRBJ1-1; D remains unclear. The CDR3 spans 15 residues. Germline V gene sequence: CDR1 SGHRS, CDR2 YFSETQ. Between the trimmed V and J ends, which lost 0 bases and 1 base, there was a span of 10 bases. The CDR3 reads CASSLGTASNTEAFF. The CDR3 nucleotides read TGCGCCAGCAGCTTGGGCACAGCCTCGAACACTGAAGCTTTCTTT.

This sequence joins TRBV2 and TRBJ2-7; TRBD1 agrees at 9 bases. Germline CDR1 is SNHLY and CDR2 is FYNNEI. The V and J ends lost 9 bases and 1 base, in that order; junction bases with no gene match: 4. The CDR3 covers 13 residues. CDR3 sequence: CARGQGPSYEQYF. DNA for the CDR3: TGTGCCAGGGGACAGGGACCGTCCTACGAGCAGTACTTC.

This clone was detected a few times. The V call is TRBV7-3, the J call TRBJ1-2; 9 bases are a match to TRBD1. Per the germline V gene, CDR1 is SGHTA and CDR2 is FQGTGA. This CDR3 comprises 14 residues. V shed 7 bases, J shed 7 bases, and the junction held 10 bases outside the gene matches. The CDR3: CASKSDRGFSGYTF. Written as DNA, the CDR3 is TGTGCCAGCAAGTCGGACAGGGGCTTTAGTGGCTACACCTTC.

CDR3: CASSAGGNEKLFF. For the CDR3, the DNA is TGCGCCAGCAGCGCGGGGGGAAATGAAAAACTGTTTTTT. J is TRBJ1-4 and V is TRBV4-1; D is perhaps TRBD1 (5 bases). V shed 5 bases and J shed 5 bases, with 9 bases lying between them. Germline-derived CDR1 and CDR2 are MGHRA and YSYEKL. The CDR3 loop spans 13 amino acids.

V usage is TRBV4-3 and J usage is TRBJ1-5; D gene ambiguous. Germline assignment: CDR1 LGHNA and CDR2 YSLEER. V lost 0 bases and J 1 base, leaving 7 bases between the germline ends. The CDR3 is made up of 15 amino acids. This chain's CDR3 is CASSQDRVSNQPQHF. The CDR3 DNA reads as TGCGCCAGCAGCCAAGATCGGGTGAGCAATCAGCCCCAGCATTTT.

By sample share, this clone is medium-sized. The gene calls are TRBV7-9 and TRBJ2-2; 7 nucleotides match TRBD1. Germline loops: CDR1 SEHNR, CDR2 FQNEAQ (reference sequence). CDR3 length: 16 amino acids. V was clipped by 3 bases and J by 0 bases; unmatched bases: 4. The CDR3 region is CASSFRQGANTGELFF. CDR3 nucleotide sequence: TGTGCCAGCAGCTTCCGTCAGGGGGCGAACACCGGGGAGCTGTTTTTT.

This rearrangement joins TRBV30 to TRBJ2-1; TRBD2 matches 13 bases. V shed 3 bases and J 9 bases; nucleotides not matched to a gene: 8. CDR3 length: 15 residues. Germline V gives CDR1 GTSNPN, CDR2 SVGIG (reference sequence). DNA for the CDR3: TGTGCCTGGAGAAGGACTAGCGGGAGATTCGGTGAGCAGTTCTTC. The encoded protein is CAWRRTSGRFGEQFF. The full variable domain, in which reference TRBV30 and TRBJ2-1 provide the parts outside the CDR3, is SQTIHQWPATLVQPVGSPLSLECTVEGTSNPNLYWYRQAAGRGLQLLFYSVGIGQISSEVPQNLSASRPQDRQFILSSKKLLLSDSGFYLCAWRRTSGRFGEQFFGPGTRLTVL.

This sequence joins TRBV5-1 and TRBJ1-3; weak D call: TRBD1 (6 bases). The germline CDR1 and CDR2 sequences are SGHRS and YFSETQ. This CDR3 is 19 amino acids long. V lost 5 bases and J lost 0, with 24 bases in between. The CDR3 sequence is CASRSRGGADSNSGNTIYF. The CDR3 region has the DNA TGCGCCAGCAGGTCCAGAGGGGGGGCAGATTCGAACTCTGGAAACACCATATATTTT.

The V and J genes are TRBV4-2 and TRBJ1-1; a possible D gene is TRBD1 (5 bases). The CDR3 sequence is 14 residues long. Between the trimmed V and J ends, which lost 5 bases and 3 bases, there was a span of 13 bases. The germline gives CDR1 LGHNA, CDR2 YNFKEQ. The DNA of the CDR3 is TGTGCCAGCAGCGCCACGGGGGTGTACACTGAAGCTTTCTTT. It translates to CASSATGVYTEAFF.

This clone has just a few counts. The rearrangement links TRBV6-4 to TRBJ2-3; 8 bases align to TRBD2. Germline trimming cut 2 bases from V and 4 bases from J; bases unmatched to any gene: 2. CDR3 length equals 14 residues. Germline CDR1 is MRHNA and CDR2 is SNTAGT. CDR3 loop: CASSDNGGADTQYF. Written as DNA, the CDR3 is TGTGCCAGCAGTGACAACGGGGGGGCAGATACGCAGTATTTT.

The chain couples TRBV6-5 to TRBJ2-3; 8 nucleotides align to TRBD2. The CDR3 length is 16 residues. The ends lost 0 bases at V and 3 bases at J; junction bases unmatched: 5. Germline CDR1 reads MNHEY; CDR2 reads SVGAGI. The CDR3 coding sequence is TGTGCCAGCAGTTACTCGGCGGGGGGCCTGACAGATACGCAGTATTTT. It yields the protein CASSYSAGGLTDTQYF.

The CDR3 DNA is TGTGCCAGCAGCTTTTGGGCGACTAGCGGGAGGGCCTACATTCAGTACTTC. Translation: CASSFWATSGRAYIQYF. The gene calls are TRBV5-6 and TRBJ2-4, with 14 bases matching TRBD2. V shed 2 bases and J 8 bases; nucleotides not matched to a gene: 9. The CDR3 consists of 17 residues. Germline lookup yields CDR1 SGHDT and CDR2 YYEEEE.